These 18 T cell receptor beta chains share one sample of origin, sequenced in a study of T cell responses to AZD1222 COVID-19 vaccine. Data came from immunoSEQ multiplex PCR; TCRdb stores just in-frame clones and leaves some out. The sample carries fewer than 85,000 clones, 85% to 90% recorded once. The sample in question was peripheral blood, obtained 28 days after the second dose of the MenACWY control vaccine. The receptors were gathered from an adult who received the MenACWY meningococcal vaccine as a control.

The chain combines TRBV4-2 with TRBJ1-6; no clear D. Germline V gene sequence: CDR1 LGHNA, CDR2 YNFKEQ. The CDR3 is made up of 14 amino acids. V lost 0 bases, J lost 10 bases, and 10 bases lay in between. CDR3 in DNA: TGTGCCAGCAGCCAAGATCTTATCGGGTCACCCCTCCACTTT. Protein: CASSQDLIGSPLHF.

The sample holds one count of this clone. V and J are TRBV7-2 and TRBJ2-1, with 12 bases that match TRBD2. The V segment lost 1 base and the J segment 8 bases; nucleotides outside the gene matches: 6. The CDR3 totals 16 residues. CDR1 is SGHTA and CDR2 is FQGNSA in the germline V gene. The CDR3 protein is CASSLGASGGGYEQFF. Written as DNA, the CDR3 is TGTGCCAGCAGCTTAGGTGCTAGCGGGGGGGGCTATGAGCAGTTCTTC.

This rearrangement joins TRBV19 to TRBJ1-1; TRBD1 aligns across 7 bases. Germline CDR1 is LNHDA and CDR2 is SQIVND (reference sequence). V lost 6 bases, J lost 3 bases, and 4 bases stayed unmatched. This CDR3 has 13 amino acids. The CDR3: CASSTGAYTEAFF. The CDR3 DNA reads TGTGCCAGTAGCACAGGGGCGTACACTGAAGCTTTCTTT.

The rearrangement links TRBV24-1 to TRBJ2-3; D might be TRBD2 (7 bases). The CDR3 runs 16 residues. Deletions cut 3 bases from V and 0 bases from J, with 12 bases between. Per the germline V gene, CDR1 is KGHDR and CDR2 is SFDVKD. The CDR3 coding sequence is TGTGCCACCAGTGATGGGGGGGCGCCCAGCACAGATACGCAGTATTTT. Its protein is CATSDGGAPSTDTQYF.

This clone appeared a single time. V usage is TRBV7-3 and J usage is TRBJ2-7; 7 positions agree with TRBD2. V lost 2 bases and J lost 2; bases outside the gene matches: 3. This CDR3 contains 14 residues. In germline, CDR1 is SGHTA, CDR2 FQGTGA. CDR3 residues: CASSLGGGPYEQYF. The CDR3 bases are TGTGCCAGCAGCTTAGGCGGGGGACCCTACGAGCAGTACTTC.

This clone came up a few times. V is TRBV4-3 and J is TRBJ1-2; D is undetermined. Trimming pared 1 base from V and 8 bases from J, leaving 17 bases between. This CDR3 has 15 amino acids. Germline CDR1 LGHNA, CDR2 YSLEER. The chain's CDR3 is CASSQVTGISLGYTF. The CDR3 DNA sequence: TGCGCCAGCAGCCAAGTGACCGGGATTTCTCTCGGCTACACCTTC.

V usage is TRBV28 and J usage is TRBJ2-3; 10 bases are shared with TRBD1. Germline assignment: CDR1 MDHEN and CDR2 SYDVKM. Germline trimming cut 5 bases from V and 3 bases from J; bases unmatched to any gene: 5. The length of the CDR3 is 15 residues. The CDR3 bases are TGTGCCAGCAGTCTTTGGGACAGGGGAACAGATACGCAGTATTTT. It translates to CASSLWDRGTDTQYF.

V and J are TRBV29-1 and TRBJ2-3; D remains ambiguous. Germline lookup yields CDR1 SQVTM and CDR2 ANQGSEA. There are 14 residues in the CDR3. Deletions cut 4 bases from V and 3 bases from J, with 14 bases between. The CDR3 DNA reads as TGCAGCGTTGTAGGCGGCAAGGCGACAGATACGCAGTATTTT. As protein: CSVVGGKATDTQYF.

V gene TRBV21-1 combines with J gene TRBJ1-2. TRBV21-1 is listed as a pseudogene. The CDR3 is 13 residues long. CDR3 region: CATTPGRVRGYTF. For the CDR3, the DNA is TGTGCCACCACACCAGGAAGGGTGCGGGGCTACACCTTC.

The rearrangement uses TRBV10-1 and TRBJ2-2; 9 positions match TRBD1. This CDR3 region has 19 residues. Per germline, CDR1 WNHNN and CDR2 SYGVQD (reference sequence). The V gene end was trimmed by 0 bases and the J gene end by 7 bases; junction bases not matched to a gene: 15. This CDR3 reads CASSESTIDGTGLDGELFF. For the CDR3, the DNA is TGCGCCAGCAGTGAGTCGACAATAGATGGGACAGGGTTGGACGGGGAGCTGTTTTTT.

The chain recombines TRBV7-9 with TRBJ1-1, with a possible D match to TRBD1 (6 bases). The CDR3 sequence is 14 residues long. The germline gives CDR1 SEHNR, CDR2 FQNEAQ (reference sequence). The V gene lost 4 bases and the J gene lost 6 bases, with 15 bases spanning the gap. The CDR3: CASSSLRGGAEAFF. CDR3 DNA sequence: TGTGCCAGCAGCTCCCTGCGAGGGGGGGCTGAAGCTTTCTTT.

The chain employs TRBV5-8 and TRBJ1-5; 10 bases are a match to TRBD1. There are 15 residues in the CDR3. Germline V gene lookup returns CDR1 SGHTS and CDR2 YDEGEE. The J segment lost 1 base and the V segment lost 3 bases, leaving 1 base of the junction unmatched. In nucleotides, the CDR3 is TGTGCCAGCAGCTCGGGACAGGGGAGCAATCAGCCCCAGCATTTT. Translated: CASSSGQGSNQPQHF.

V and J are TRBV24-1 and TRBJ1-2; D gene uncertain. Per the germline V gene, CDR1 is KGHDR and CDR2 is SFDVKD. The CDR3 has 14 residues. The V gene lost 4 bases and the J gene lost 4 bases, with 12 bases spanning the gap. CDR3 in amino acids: CATSEPTETYGYTF. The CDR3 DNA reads TGTGCCACCAGTGAGCCGACGGAGACCTATGGCTACACCTTC.

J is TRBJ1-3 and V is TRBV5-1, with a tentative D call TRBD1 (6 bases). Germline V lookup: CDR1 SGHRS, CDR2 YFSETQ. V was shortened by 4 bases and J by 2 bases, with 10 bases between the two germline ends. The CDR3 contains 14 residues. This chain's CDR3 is CASSRDTTGNTIYF. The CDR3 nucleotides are TGCGCCAGCAGCAGGGACACAACTGGAAACACCATATATTTT.

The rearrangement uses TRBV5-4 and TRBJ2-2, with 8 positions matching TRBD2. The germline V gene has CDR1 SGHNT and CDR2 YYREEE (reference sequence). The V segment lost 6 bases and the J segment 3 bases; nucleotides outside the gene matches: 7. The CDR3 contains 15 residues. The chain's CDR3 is CASNPGGLHTGELFF. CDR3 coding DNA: TGTGCCAGCAACCCGGGAGGGTTACACACCGGGGAGCTGTTTTTT.

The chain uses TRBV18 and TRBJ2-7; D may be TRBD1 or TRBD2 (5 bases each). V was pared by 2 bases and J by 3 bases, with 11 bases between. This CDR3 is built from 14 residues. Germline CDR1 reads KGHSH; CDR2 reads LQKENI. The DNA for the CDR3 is TGTGCCAGCTCACCAGGGCTGGGGGACTACGAGCAGTACTTC. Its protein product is CASSPGLGDYEQYF.

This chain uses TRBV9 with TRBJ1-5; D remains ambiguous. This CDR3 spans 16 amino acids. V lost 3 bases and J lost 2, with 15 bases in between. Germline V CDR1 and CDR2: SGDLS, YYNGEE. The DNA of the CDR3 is TGTGCCAGCAGCGCCAGGACTCCTGGGGGCAATCAGCCCCAGCATTTT. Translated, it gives CASSARTPGGNQPQHF.

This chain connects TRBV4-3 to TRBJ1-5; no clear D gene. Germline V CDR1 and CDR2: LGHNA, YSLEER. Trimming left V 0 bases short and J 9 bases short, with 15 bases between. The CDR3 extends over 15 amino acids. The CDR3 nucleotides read TGCGCCAGCAGCCAAGAGGCGGCTGGCGTTTGGCCCCAGCATTTT. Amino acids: CASSQEAAGVWPQHF.